Following are 32 T cell receptor beta chains from one sample sequenced in a study of T cells in Graves' hyperthyroidism and ophthalmopathy. Amplification of TCR beta CDR3 regions was performed using RNA transcripts as template. When the TCR CDR3 underwent first-round RT-PCR, the HTBI primer set was used. From the multiplex PCR reads, TCRdb called clonotypes with MiXCR, one entry per CDR3 protein. Among a few hundred thousand distinct CDR3 sequences listed, around 14% were seen once. The sequenced sample was blood. The origin of the receptors is a woman in her twenties or thirties with Graves' hyperthyroidism.

As to this clonotype: This may be a read error: a much more frequent sequence differs by one nucleotide. The V gene is TRBV28, the J gene TRBJ2-7; TRBD1 matches 7 bases. Germline CDR1 and CDR2: MDHEN and SYDVKM. This CDR3 has 13 residues. Trimming removed 4 bases from V and 2 bases from J; junction bases left unmatched: 2. DNA of the CDR3: TGTGCCAGCAGTTGGGACAGACCCTACGAGCAGTACTTC. Its translation is CASSWDRPYEQYF.

At least ten counts were recorded for this clonotype. This chain connects TRBV27 to TRBJ2-1; D call uncertain. V was clipped by 5 bases and J by 3 bases, with 14 bases between them. Per germline, CDR1 MNHEY and CDR2 SMNVEV (reference sequence). CDR3 length equals 15 residues. The CDR3 is CASSNTGSHYNEQFF. CDR3 DNA: TGTGCCAGCAGTAACACCGGGTCCCACTACAATGAGCAGTTCTTC.

With regard to this clonotype: The junction does not match germline at one end; this may be a read error. CDR3 in amino acids: CASSSSGLLTGELFF. For the CDR3, the DNA is TGTGCTAGCAGCTCCTCGGGATTACTCACCGGGGAGCTGTTTTTT. The chain links TRBV7-7 to TRBJ2-2; weak D call: TRBD2 (5 bases). This CDR3 comprises 15 residues. The germline CDR1 and CDR2 sequences are SSHAT and FNYEAQ (reference sequence).

This clonotype was counted at least ten times. V usage is TRBV10-1 and J usage is TRBJ2-3; tentatively, D is TRBD1 (5 bases). Germline CDR1 is WNHNN and CDR2 is SYGVQD (reference sequence). Trimming stripped 5 bases from V and 2 bases from J, with 14 bases between. The CDR3 covers 15 residues. This chain's CDR3 is CASSPSGRPTDTQYF. Written as DNA, the CDR3 is TGCGCCAGCAGTCCATCAGGGCGGCCCACAGATACGCAGTATTTT.

Notes on this clonotype: Just one base apart from a much larger clone, this may be a read error. No conserved phenylalanine or tryptophan is present at the end of the CDR3, so a read error is the likely explanation. The V gene is TRBV7-2, the J gene TRBJ2-5; unclear D gene. The CDR3 spans 17 residues. Trimming took off 3 bases at V and 4 bases at J, with 21 bases between the two ends. CDR1 SGHTA and CDR2 FQGNSA come from the germline V gene. CDR3 protein: CASSLGVDPELGETQYV. CDR3 coding DNA: TGTGCCAGCAGCTTGGGCGTGGATCCAGAGCTGGGAGAGACCCAGTACGTC.

This clonotype was observed a few times. V usage is TRBV7-9 and J usage is TRBJ2-7, with a tentative D call TRBD1 (5 bases). Trimming removed 5 bases at V and 3 bases at J, with 14 bases between. Germline CDR1 is SEHNR and CDR2 is FQNEAQ (reference sequence). The CDR3 sequence is 14 residues long. CDR3 amino acids: CASSPSHQGYEQYF. CDR3 DNA sequence: TGTGCCAGCAGCCCAAGCCACCAGGGCTACGAGCAGTACTTC.

This clonotype has just a few counts. The germline gene is not matched at one end of the junction; a read error may be the cause. The CDR3, as DNA: TGTGCCAGCAGCTTGGGGGTTGACTCTGCCTACGAGCAGTACTTC. As protein: CASSLGVDSAYEQYF. The chain links TRBV5-1 to TRBJ2-7; either TRBD1 or TRBD2 may supply D (5 bases each). Germline V CDR1 and CDR2: SGHRS, YFSETQ. The CDR3 totals 15 residues.

This clonotype was seen repeatedly, ten times or more. The CDR3 region is CASSLWGWGGLGVGYPNTGELFF. The CDR3 DNA follows: TGTGCCAGCAGTTTATGGGGCTGGGGGGGTCTGGGCGTCGGGTACCCAAACACCGGGGAGCTGTTTTTT. The rearrangement joins TRBV27 to TRBJ2-2; TRBD2 agrees at 7 bases. The J segment lost 2 bases and the V segment lost 1 base, leaving 25 bases of the junction unmatched. CDR1 is MNHEY and CDR2 is SMNVEV in the germline V gene (reference sequence). CDR3 length: 23 residues.

The chain recombines TRBV5-1 with TRBJ2-1; D remains ambiguous. The CDR3 has 11 amino acids. Germline CDR1 is SGHRS and CDR2 is YFSETQ. With 2 bases removed from V and 8 bases from J, the gap between germline ends came to 5 bases. CDR3 region: CASSFEDEQFF. The CDR3 coding sequence is TGCGCCAGCAGCTTCGAGGATGAGCAGTTCTTC.

In this sample, this clonotype turned up once. V gene TRBV19 combines with J gene TRBJ2-3; no clear D gene. Germline V gene data show CDR1 as LNHDA and CDR2 as SQIVND (reference sequence). V dropped 1 base and J dropped 2 bases, with 4 bases sitting between them. The CDR3 contains 13 residues. This CDR3 is CASSIGHTDTQYF. For the CDR3, the DNA is TGTGCCAGTAGTATAGGCCACACAGATACGCAGTATTTT.

This clonotype was counted between two and nine times. The rearrangement uses TRBV28 and TRBJ1-6; D remains ambiguous. The germline V and J ends were trimmed by 6 bases and 8 bases, with 20 bases remaining between them. The V gene's germline CDR1 is MDHEN and CDR2 SYDVKM. The CDR3 covers 16 residues. The CDR3 spells CASSEAGLGADSPLHF. The DNA for the CDR3 is TGTGCCAGCAGCGAGGCCGGGTTGGGCGCAGATTCACCCCTCCACTTT. Full variable domain (outside the CDR3, taken from reference TRBV28 and TRBJ1-6): DVKVTQSSRYLVKRTGEKVFLECVQDMDHENMFWYRQDPGLGLRLIYFSYDVKMKEKGDIPEGYSVSREKKERFSLILESASTNQTSMYLCASSEAGLGADSPLHFGNGTRLTVT.

This clonotype has just a few counts. The rearrangement joins TRBV6-1 to TRBJ2-1, with 8 bases matching TRBD2. CDR1 is MNHNS, CDR2 SASEGT, per germline. The V segment lost 6 bases and the J segment 2 bases; nucleotides outside the gene matches: 9. The CDR3 spans 16 residues. CDR3 sequence: CASRPGGDTAYNEQFF. CDR3 nucleotides: TGTGCCAGCAGACCCGGGGGGGACACCGCCTACAATGAGCAGTTCTTC.

This clonotype appeared many times. This chain connects TRBV3-1 to TRBJ1-1; the match to TRBD1 covers 7 bases. V dropped 4 bases and J dropped 7; count of bases not matched to a gene: 12. The CDR3 spans 15 residues. Germline V gives CDR1 LGHDT, CDR2 YNNKEL (reference sequence). CDR3 in DNA: TGTGCCAGCAGCCCCCTTAGAACAGGGGTGTATGAAGCTTTCTTT. Translation: CASSPLRTGVYEAFF. Drawing the rest from reference TRBV3-1 and TRBJ1-1, the complete variable domain is DTAVSQTPKYLVTQMGNDKSIKCEQNLGHDTMYWYKQDSKKFLKIMFSYNNKELIINETVPNRFSPKSPDKAHLNLHINSLELGDSAVYFCASSPLRTGVYEAFFGQGTRLTVV.

The table lists this clonotype with a count of one. A much larger clone lies one base from this, so it may be a read error. The J gene is TRBJ2-7, the V gene TRBV27, with 7 bases that match TRBD1. V shed 6 bases, J shed 7 bases, and the junction held 12 bases outside the gene matches. The CDR3 contains 14 residues. Germline assignment: CDR1 MNHEY and CDR2 SMNVEV (reference sequence). The CDR3 DNA sequence: TGTGCCAGCAGGTTGAGACAGGGCTCTTATGAGCAGTACTTC. This encodes CASRLRQGSYEQYF.

Note on this clonotype: The junction departs from germline at one end; a sequencing error may be responsible. DNA for the CDR3: TGCAGCGCTAGAGATGGGGTAGCGGGAGGGCCCCGAGGCTACGAGCAGTACTTC. It specifies CSARDGVAGGPRGYEQYF. The rearrangement joins TRBV20-1 to TRBJ2-7; TRBD2 aligns across 11 bases. This CDR3 is 18 amino acids long. Per the germline V gene, CDR1 is DFQATT and CDR2 is SNEGSKA (reference sequence).

This clonotype was seen once. V and J are TRBV6-1 and TRBJ1-2; D call uncertain. From germline, CDR1 is MNHNS and CDR2 SASEGT. Trimming removed 3 bases at V and 4 bases at J, with 9 bases between. CDR3 length: 13 amino acids. CDR3 DNA: TGTGCCAGCAGTGAGCAGGCGGCCTATGGCTACACCTTC. As protein: CASSEQAAYGYTF.

This clonotype was detected ten times or more. The gene calls are TRBV7-2 and TRBJ2-3; 9 bases agree with TRBD1. The ends lost 1 base at V and 4 bases at J; junction bases unmatched: 15. The CDR3 has 19 residues. The germline CDR1 and CDR2 sequences are SGHTA and FQGNSA. CDR3 sequence (DNA): TGTGCCAGCAGCTTAGAGGGGTTGTGGGACAGGGTAGGCCCAGATACGCAGTATTTT. This translates into CASSLEGLWDRVGPDTQYF.

This clonotype has more than one count but fewer than ten. The chain employs TRBV27 and TRBJ2-4, with 14 bases that match TRBD2. CDR3 length equals 15 residues. Germline V gene lookup returns CDR1 MNHEY and CDR2 SMNVEV (reference sequence). The V and J ends lost 2 bases and 6 bases, in that order; junction bases with no gene match: 0. CDR3 sequence reads: CASSLGLAGGNIQYF. DNA of the CDR3: TGTGCCAGCAGTTTAGGACTAGCGGGAGGAAACATTCAGTACTTC.

This clonotype was seen many times. The CDR3 loop reads CASSGGIGNEQFF. CDR3 DNA sequence: TGTGCCAGCAGCGGAGGGATTGGCAATGAGCAGTTCTTC. The rearrangement uses TRBV11-2 and TRBJ2-1; a weak D match, TRBD2 (6 bases). The CDR3 consists of 13 residues. Per germline, CDR1 SGHAT and CDR2 FQNNGV. Trimming left V 5 bases short and J 6 bases short, with 11 bases between.

The chain uses TRBV20-1 and TRBJ2-2; D perhaps matches TRBD2 (5 bases). Germline CDR1 and CDR2: DFQATT and SNEGSKA (reference sequence). The CDR3 contains 15 residues. V lost 0 bases, J lost 5 bases, and 13 bases lay in between. CDR3 loop: CSARERARGTGELFF. CDR3 coding DNA: TGCAGTGCTAGAGAGCGGGCCAGAGGGACCGGGGAGCTGTTTTTT.

Of note for this clonotype: Without the conserved terminal phenylalanine or tryptophan, this CDR3 likely stems from a read error. The chain recombines TRBV20-1 with TRBJ2-1; 11 bases map to TRBD2. Germline loops: CDR1 DFQATT, CDR2 SNEGSKA (reference sequence). Unmatched junction bases numbered 7, after V lost 1 base and J lost 2 bases. This CDR3 has 17 residues. The CDR3 loop reads CSARGVSGRETYNEQFL. In nucleotides, the CDR3 is TGCAGTGCTAGAGGGGTTAGCGGGAGGGAAACCTACAATGAGCAGTTCCTC.

This clonotype has a count of ten or more. The V call is TRBV7-2, the J call TRBJ2-3; the D is unclear. The CDR3 has 15 amino acids. Germline assignment: CDR1 SGHTA and CDR2 FQGNSA. V shed 5 bases and J shed 3 bases, with 15 bases lying between them. This CDR3 is CASSAPNLGTDTQYF. In DNA form, the CDR3 reads TGTGCCAGCAGCGCCCCCAATTTAGGGACAGATACGCAGTATTTT. Full variable domain (rest looked up from reference TRBV7-2 and TRBJ2-3): GAGVSQSPSNKVTEKGKDVELRCDPISGHTALYWYRQSLGQGLEFLIYFQGNSAPDKSGLPSDRFSAERTGGSVSTLTIQRTQQEDSAVYLCASSAPNLGTDTQYFGPGTRLTVL.

On this clonotype: Mismatch with germline at one junction end may stem from a read error. This chain uses TRBV12-3 or TRBV12-4 with TRBJ1-1; D uncertain. The CDR3 has 13 residues. DNA of the CDR3: TGTGCCAGCAGTTTGAAGGCGAACACTGAAGCTTCCTTT. Protein product: CASSLKANTEASF.

This clonotype showed up many times. V usage is TRBV6-2 or TRBV6-3 and J usage is TRBJ1-5; the match to TRBD1 covers 8 bases. Germline trimming cut 8 bases from V and 6 bases from J; bases unmatched to any gene: 9. Per germline, CDR1 MNHEY and CDR2 SVGEGT. The CDR3 sequence is 14 residues long. The CDR3 protein is CASVQQGVPQPQHF. CDR3 nucleotide sequence: TGTGCCAGCGTACAACAGGGGGTCCCTCAGCCCCAGCATTTT.

This clonotype was seen repeatedly, ten times or more. In DNA, the CDR3 is TGCAGTGCTAGCCTGGGACAGGGGAGGTACGAGCAGTACTTC. It encodes CSASLGQGRYEQYF. V and J are TRBV20-1 and TRBJ2-7, with 10 bases fitting TRBD1. V shed 3 bases, J shed 4 bases, and the junction held 6 bases outside the gene matches. Germline V lookup: CDR1 DFQATT, CDR2 SNEGSKA (reference sequence). The CDR3 length is 14 residues.

There are a few counts of this clonotype. It may be a read error: a sequence one base away is much more abundant. CDR3 coding DNA: TGCAGTGCGCTACTAGCGGGAGGGCCCTACGAGCAGTTCTTC. Its protein is CSALLAGGPYEQFF. J is TRBJ2-7 and V is TRBV20-1; TRBD2 agrees at 13 bases. The DNA matches TRBJ2-1 better at its end, which makes the J call doubtful. The CDR3 consists of 14 residues. In germline, CDR1 is DFQATT, CDR2 SNEGSKA (reference sequence).

This clonotype came up many times. The chain links TRBV3-1 to TRBJ2-1, with 8 nucleotides matching TRBD2. CDR1 and CDR2 from the germline V gene are LGHDT and YNNKEL (reference sequence). V dropped 1 base and J dropped 7; count of bases not matched to a gene: 3. The CDR3 contains 14 residues. This chain's CDR3 is CASSQAGGANEQFF. The CDR3 DNA reads TGTGCCAGCAGCCAAGCGGGAGGGGCGAATGAGCAGTTCTTC.

This rearrangement joins TRBV30 to TRBJ2-5; 10 nucleotides align to TRBD1. Germline assignment: CDR1 GTSNPN and CDR2 SVGIG (reference sequence). CDR3 size: 15 residues. V shed 0 bases and J 5 bases; nucleotides not matched to a gene: 6. CDR3 sequence reads: CAWSVTDRGQETQYF. The CDR3 DNA reads TGTGCCTGGAGTGTAACTGACAGGGGGCAGGAGACCCAGTACTTC.

The chain has TRBV18 and TRBJ2-7; D is tentatively TRBD1 or TRBD2 (5 bases each). The CDR3 length is 15 residues. The V gene lost 0 bases and the J gene lost 2 bases, with 11 bases spanning the gap. Germline CDR1 KGHSH, CDR2 LQKENI. CDR3 in DNA: TGTGCCAGCTCACCACCGGGACGGGAAACCTACGAGCAGTACTTC. Translation: CASSPPGRETYEQYF.

Regarding this clonotype: A much larger clone sits a single nucleotide away, making a read error possible. This is likely a read error, given that the CDR3 carries no conserved phenylalanine or tryptophan at its end. The J gene is TRBJ1-2, the V gene TRBV30; no clear D gene. Trimming pared 4 bases from V and 4 bases from J, leaving 10 bases between. CDR1 GTSNPN and CDR2 SVGIG come from the germline V gene (reference sequence). This CDR3 contains 12 residues. The CDR3 DNA reads TGTGCCTGGACCGGGAGCCTCTATGGCTACACCCTC. Translated, it gives CAWTGSLYGYTL.

This clonotype was detected ten times or more. The rearrangement uses TRBV12-3 or TRBV12-4 and TRBJ1-5; TRBD1 aligns across 7 bases. V lost 2 bases and J lost 7; bases outside the gene matches: 5. This CDR3 region has 14 residues. The CDR3 spells CASSLRDSGQPQHF. CDR3 nucleotides: TGTGCCAGCAGTTTAAGGGACAGTGGGCAGCCCCAGCATTTT.

The rearrangement uses TRBV20-1 and TRBJ2-1; 7 bases agree with TRBD2. The length of the CDR3 is 18 residues. V lost 3 bases to trimming and J lost 5 bases; unmatched junction nucleotides: 19. Germline V gene sequence: CDR1 DFQATT, CDR2 SNEGSKA (reference sequence). The chain's CDR3 is CSARQFPLRAGADNEQFF. CDR3 nucleotides: TGCAGTGCTAGGCAGTTCCCGCTTCGCGCGGGAGCGGACAATGAGCAGTTCTTC.